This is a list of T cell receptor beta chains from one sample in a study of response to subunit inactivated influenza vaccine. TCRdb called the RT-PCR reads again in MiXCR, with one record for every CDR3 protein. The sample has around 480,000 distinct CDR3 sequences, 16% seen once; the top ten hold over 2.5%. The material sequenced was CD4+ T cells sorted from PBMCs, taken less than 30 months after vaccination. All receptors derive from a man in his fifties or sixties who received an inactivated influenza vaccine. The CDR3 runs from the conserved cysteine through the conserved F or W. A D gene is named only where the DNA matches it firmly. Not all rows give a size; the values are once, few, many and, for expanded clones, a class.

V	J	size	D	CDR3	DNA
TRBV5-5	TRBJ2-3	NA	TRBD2	CASFYREGLYTQYF	TGTGCCAGCTTCTACCGGGAGGGCTTGTATACGCAGTATTTT
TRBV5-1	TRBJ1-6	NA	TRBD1	CASSLTGGYRNSPLHF	TGCGCCAGCAGCCTGACAGGGGGCTACCGGAATTCACCCCTCCACTTT
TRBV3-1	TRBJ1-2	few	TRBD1	CASSPPGQGLGYTF	TGTGCCAGCAGCCCACCGGGACAGGGGCTTGGCTACACCTTC
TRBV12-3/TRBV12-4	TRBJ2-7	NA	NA	CASSASSQASYEQYF	TGTGCCAGCAGTGCCAGTTCACAGGCTTCCTACGAGCAGTACTTC
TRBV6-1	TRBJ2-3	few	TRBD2	CASSTRSGGNTQYF	TGTGCCAGCAGTACCCGTAGCGGGGGAAATACGCAGTATTTT
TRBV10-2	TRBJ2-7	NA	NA	CASKDGRSYEQYF	TGCGCCAGCAAGGATGGCAGATCCTACGAGCAGTACTTC
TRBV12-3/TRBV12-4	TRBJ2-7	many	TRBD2	CASSPGLANEQYF	TGTGCCAGCAGCCCGGGACTAGCAAACGAGCAGTACTTC
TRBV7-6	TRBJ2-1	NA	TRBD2	CASGPSGGANEQFF	TGTGCCAGCGGGCCTAGCGGGGGGGCCAATGAGCAGTTCTTC
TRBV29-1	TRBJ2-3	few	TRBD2	CSVAGTSGGGSTDTQYF	TGCAGCGTTGCCGGGACTAGCGGGGGGGGGAGCACAGATACGCAGTATTTT
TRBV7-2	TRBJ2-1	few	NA	CASSLDTYNEQFF	TGTGCCAGCAGCTTAGACACCTACAATGAGCAGTTCTTC
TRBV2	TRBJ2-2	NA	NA	CASILTVTGELFF	TGTGCCAGCATTTTAACAGTCACCGGGGAGCTGTTTTTT
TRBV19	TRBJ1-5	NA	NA	CASRQDYSNQPQHF	TGTGCCAGTAGACAGGATTATAGCAATCAGCCCCAGCATTTT
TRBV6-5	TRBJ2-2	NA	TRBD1	CASSYSNRQGTGELFF	TGTGCCAGCAGTTACTCGAATCGACAGGGGACCGGGGAGCTGTTTTTT
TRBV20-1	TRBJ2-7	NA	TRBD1	CSASGLDRVNYEQYF	TGCAGTGCTAGTGGGCTGGACAGGGTGAATTACGAGCAGTACTTC
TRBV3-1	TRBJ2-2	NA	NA	CASSQTEANTGELFF	TGTGCCAGCAGCCAGACGGAAGCGAACACCGGGGAGCTGTTTTTT
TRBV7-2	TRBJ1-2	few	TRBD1	CASSQSSGTGYGYTF	TGTGCCAGCAGCCAAAGCTCCGGGACAGGATATGGCTACACCTTC
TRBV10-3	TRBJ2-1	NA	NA	CAIRAVDNEQFF	TGTGCCATCAGGGCTGTAGACAATGAGCAGTTCTTC
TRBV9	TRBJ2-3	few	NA	CASSALTTDTQYF	TGTGCCAGCAGCGCACTTACCACAGATACGCAGTATTTT
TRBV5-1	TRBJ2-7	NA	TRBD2	CASSLQSSGGIVYEQYF	TGCGCCAGCAGCTTGCAATCTAGCGGGGGAATTGTCTACGAGCAGTACTTC
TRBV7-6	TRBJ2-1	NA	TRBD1	CASSWNSGRGRNEQFF	TGTGCCAGCAGCTGGAATTCGGGCAGGGGGCGCAATGAGCAGTTCTTC
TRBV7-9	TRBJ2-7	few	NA	CASSLAVFYEQYF	TGTGCCAGCAGCTTAGCGGTTTTCTACGAGCAGTACTTC
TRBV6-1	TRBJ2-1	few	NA	CASSEAAYNEQFF	TGTGCCAGCAGTGAAGCGGCTTACAATGAGCAGTTCTTC
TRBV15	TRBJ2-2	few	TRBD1	CATSRAGTGGPGELFF	TGTGCCACCAGCAGAGCGGGGACAGGGGGTCCCGGGGAGCTGTTTTTT
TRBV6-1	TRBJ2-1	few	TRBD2	CASSKTSGSYNEQFF	TGTGCCAGCAGTAAGACTAGCGGCTCCTACAATGAGCAGTTCTTC
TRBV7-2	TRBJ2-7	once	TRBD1	CASRQKTGTGVSYGQYF	TGTGCCAGCAGACAAAAAACCGGGACAGGGGTCTCCTACGGGCAGTACTTC
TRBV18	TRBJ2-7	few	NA	CASSASGPEQYF	TGTGCCAGCTCTGCGTCAGGTCCCGAGCAGTACTTC
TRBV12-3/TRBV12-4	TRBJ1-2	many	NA	CASSQDGGSPGYTF	TGTGCCAGCAGCCAGGACGGTGGGTCTCCTGGCTACACCTTC
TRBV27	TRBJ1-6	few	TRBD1	CASSTGTGTKPHF	TGTGCCAGCAGTACCGGGACAGGAACAAAACCCCACTTT
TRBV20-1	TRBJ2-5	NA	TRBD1	CSARWTGATQYF	TGCAGTGCTAGATGGACAGGGGCGACCCAGTACTTC
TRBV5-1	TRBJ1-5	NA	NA	CASSFDGYSNQPQHF	TGCGCCAGCAGCTTCGACGGTTATAGCAATCAGCCCCAGCATTTT
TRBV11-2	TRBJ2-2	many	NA	CASSTYGVGELFF	TGTGCCAGCAGCACATACGGGGTCGGGGAGCTGTTTTTT
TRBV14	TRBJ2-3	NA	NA	CASSLWPGSTDTQYF	TGTGCCAGCAGCCTCTGGCCAGGGTCCACAGATACGCAGTATTTT
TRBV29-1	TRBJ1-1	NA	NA	CSVDLRGGNTEAFF	TGCAGCGTTGATTTGAGGGGGGGGAACACTGAAGCTTTCTTT
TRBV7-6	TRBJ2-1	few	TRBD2	CASSLGGGASEQFF	TGTGCCAGCAGCCTCGGGGGGGGGGCTAGTGAGCAGTTCTTC
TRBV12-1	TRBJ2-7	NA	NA	CASTLDRSYEQYF	TGTGCCAGCACCCTCGACAGGTCCTACGAGCAGTACTTC
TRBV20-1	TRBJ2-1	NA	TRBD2	CSAQESTSGREQFF	TGCAGTGCACAAGAATCGACTAGCGGTCGTGAGCAGTTCTTC
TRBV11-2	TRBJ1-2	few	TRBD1	CASSQDRGSLNYGYTF	TGTGCCAGCAGCCAGGACAGGGGCAGTTTGAACTATGGCTACACCTTC
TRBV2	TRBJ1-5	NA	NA	CASSDAGNQPQHF	TGTGCCAGCAGTGATGCCGGCAATCAGCCCCAGCATTTT
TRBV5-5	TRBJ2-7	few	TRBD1	CASSFTGTGTYEQYF	TGTGCCAGCAGCTTTACCGGGACAGGGACCTACGAGCAGTACTTC
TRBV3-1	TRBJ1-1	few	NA	CASSPHGAGEQAFF	TGTGCCAGCAGCCCCCACGGGGCAGGGGAGCAAGCTTTCTTT
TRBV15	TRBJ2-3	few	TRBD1	CATSRDQKGGGTDTQYF	TGTGCCACCAGCAGAGATCAGAAAGGGGGCGGCACAGATACGCAGTATTTT
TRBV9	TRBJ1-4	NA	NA	CASRAFRGSKGEKLFF	TGTGCCAGCAGGGCTTTCCGGGGGTCAAAAGGCGAAAAACTGTTTTTT